The clone carrying this T cell receptor (beta chain) has a count of ten or more. This sample is part of a study of CD8 T cells in ankylosing spondylitis. Construction of TCR beta libraries was performed using quantitative 5'-RACE with molecular barcodes. TCRdb reprocessed the 5' RACE reads via MiXCR and lists one record per CDR3 protein. The data contain about 240,000 distinct CDR3 sequences, 10% of them singletons. Trimming removed 5 bases at V and 7 bases at J, with 18 bases between. Germline-derived CDR1 and CDR2 are SGHTA and FQGNSA. This CDR3 contains 15 residues. The chain couples TRBV7-2 to TRBJ2-1, with D hard to call. The sequenced sample consisted of blood, either unsorted or a sorted T cell fraction (not recorded which). The origin of this receptor is a male donor with ankylosing spondylitis or in good health (not recorded which). The CDR3 sequence is CASSEPEWGRNEQFF. In DNA, the CDR3 is TGTGCCAGCAGCGAGCCTGAATGGGGTAGGAATGAGCAGTTCTTC. Full variable domain (outside the CDR3, taken from reference TRBV7-2 and TRBJ2-1): GAGVSQSPSNKVTEKGKDVELRCDPISGHTALYWYRQSLGQGLEFLIYFQGNSAPDKSGLPSDRFSAERTGGSVSTLTIQRTQQEDSAVYLCASSEPEWGRNEQFFGPGTRLTVL.